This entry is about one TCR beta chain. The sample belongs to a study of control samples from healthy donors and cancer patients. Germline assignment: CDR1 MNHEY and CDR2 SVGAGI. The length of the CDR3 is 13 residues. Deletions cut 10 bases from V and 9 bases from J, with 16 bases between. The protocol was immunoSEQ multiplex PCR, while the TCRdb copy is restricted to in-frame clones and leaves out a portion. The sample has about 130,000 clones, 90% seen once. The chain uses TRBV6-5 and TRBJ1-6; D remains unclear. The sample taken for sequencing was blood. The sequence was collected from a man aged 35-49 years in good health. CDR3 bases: TGTGCCACCAGACGGGCTCGGGCTTCACCCCTCCACTTT. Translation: CATRRARASPLHF.